This TCR beta chain was identified in a study of Ad26.COV2.S vaccination and SARS-CoV-2 variants. This CDR3 has 20 amino acids. Trimming cost V 7 bases and J 2 bases; bases outside gene matches: 26. Treatment meaning: around 19 received Ad26.COV2.S at low or high dose, single or two shots; 5 received placebo; per-sample allocation not given. Collection of the samples took place on day 63 after the first injection of vaccine or placebo. Produced via immunoSEQ multiplex PCR; TCRdb's table is partial and in-frame only. The table includes 350,000 to 450,000 clones, 80% to 90% detected once. The TCR originated in a person between 18 and 65 years old who received the Ad26.COV2.S COVID-19 vaccine or a placebo. The sequencing here drew on peripheral blood, taken in a trial of Ad26.COV2.S vaccine versus placebo. V gene TRBV5-3 combines with J gene TRBJ2-7; 8 bases align to TRBD2. TRBV5-3 is known as an ORF, though its function is uncertain. The CDR3 DNA reads TGTGCCAGATGGAGGCAGAGGCGCCTAGCGGGCGGGAACCAGCCCTACGAGCAGTACTTC. Translating it yields CARWRQRRLAGGNQPYEQYF.